Detailed here is one T cell receptor (beta chain). This CDR3 has 14 amino acids. CDR1 and CDR2 from the germline V gene are SEHNR and FQNEAQ (reference sequence). V dropped 0 bases and J dropped 9 bases, with 12 bases sitting between them. The sample belongs to a study of blood T cell repertoires in COVID-19. For the study at large: In each case, the material was cDNA or gDNA derived from T cells, B-cell-depleted T cells, or PBMCs.

Those enrolled, adults aged 18 to 89 years, came from about 24 US areas. Cohorts were determined from participant-reported clinical history. Source study methods: Reference gene primer amplification gave nucleated cell count estimates. Produced via immunoSEQ multiplex PCR; TCRdb's table is partial and in-frame only. The V and J calls and clone size come from that table; D and trimming were worked out from the DNA. The data contain about 380,000 clones, over 75% of them singletons. The material sequenced was PBMCs or T cells enriched from blood (not recorded which). The TCR comes from a man aged 30-40 years who had recovered from COVID-19. The genes are TRBV7-9 and TRBJ1-5, with D maybe TRBD1 (5 bases). CDR3 loop: CASSLADTRSPQHF. CDR3 nucleotide sequence: TGTGCCAGCAGCTTAGCGGACACCCGTTCGCCCCAGCATTTT.